This T cell receptor (beta chain) came from a study of T-cell memory formation after mild COVID-19. A single record per CDR3 protein comes from TCRdb applying MiXCR to the 5' RACE reads. The sample has hundreds of thousands of distinct CDR3 sequences, 28% seen once. The CDR3 runs to 15 residues. The V gene's germline CDR1 is LNHNV and CDR2 YYDKDF (reference sequence). Trimming took 1 base from V and 9 from J, leaving 16 bases between them. As to this clonotype: What it recognizes is unknown.

Study-wide points: The study found contracting CD4+ clones mainly in CM and EM and contracting CD8+ clones in EMRA.

Source material: PBMCs or a T cell subset sorted from them (not recorded which). The gene calls are TRBV15 and TRBJ1-5, with D possibly matching TRBD1 (6 bases). The source is an adult woman who had mild COVID-19 (a few samples of this study predate the infection). Cell type and time point are not known. The CDR3 DNA is TGTGCCACCAGCAGAGTGGGGGCCGTCGCACCGCCCCAGCATTTT. Translated, it gives CATSRVGAVAPPQHF.